The present entry profiles one T cell receptor beta chain with its context. Repertoires were generated with immunoSEQ multiplex PCR, while TCRdb's copy carries only in-frame clones and drops some. The repertoire includes about 370,000 clones, around 91% of them detected once, and about 2% sits in the top ten. As for treatment: some 19 received Ad26.COV2.S at low or high dose, single or two shots; about 5 received placebo; per-sample allocation not given. Collection of samples fell on day 63 after the first vaccine or placebo injection. These data come from a study of Ad26.COV2.S vaccination and SARS-CoV-2 variants. The sequence was collected from a person between 18 and 65 years old who received the Ad26.COV2.S COVID-19 vaccine or a placebo. Sequenced here: peripheral blood, sampled in a trial of Ad26.COV2.S vaccine versus placebo.

The CDR3 bases are TGTGCCTGGAGTAGGGGGGGCGAGAACTATGGCTACACCTTC. Translated, it gives CAWSRGGENYGYTF. This sequence joins TRBV30 and TRBJ1-2; tentative D call: TRBD1 (6 bases). This CDR3 has 14 amino acids. CDR1 and CDR2 from the germline V gene are GTSNPN and SVGIG (reference sequence). V was cut by 2 bases and J by 2 bases, with 12 bases left in between.